The rows below give T cell receptor beta chains drawn from one sample of a study of blood T cell repertoires in COVID-19. This table comes from immunoSEQ multiplex PCR, and its TCRdb copy is limited to in-frame clones, with some not included. The sample yields under 200,000 clones, around 90% seen once. The sample consisted of peripheral blood. The receptors come from a man aged 35-49 years with active or convalescent COVID-19. Each CDR3 is given with its conserved first and last residue. A D gene is named only where the DNA matches it firmly. Part of the rows lack a size; the others show once, few, many or a class for expanded clones.

j_call d_call clone_size v_call cdr3_nt cdr3_aa
TRBJ2-1 NA NA TRBV7-2 TGTGCCAGCAGTTCCCCGGGACTGACAGCCAATGAGCAGTTCTTC CASSSPGLTANEQFF
TRBJ2-7 TRBD1 NA TRBV19 TGTGCCACCAGACAGGGGGGGACCTCCTACGAGCAGTACTTC CATRQGGTSYEQYF
TRBJ1-5 NA NA TRBV12-5 TGTGCTAGTGACGAGGGCAGGGGTGGTCAGCCCCAGCATTTT CASDEGRGGQPQHF
TRBJ2-6 TRBD1 NA TRBV2 TGTGCCAGCAGTGGGGACAGAATCTCTGGGGCCAACGTCCTGACTTTC CASSGDRISGANVLTF
TRBJ2-3 TRBD2 NA TRBV5-4 TGTGCCAGCAGCTTAGCGGGGTTGGATACGCAGTATTTT CASSLAGLDTQYF
TRBJ2-7 TRBD1 NA TRBV5-1 TGCGCCAGCAGCTTAGACCTGGGACAGGGTAACTACGAGCAGTACTTC CASSLDLGQGNYEQYF
TRBJ1-1 NA NA TRBV2 TGTGCCAGCAGGGTCACCAGCACTGAAGCTTTCTTT CASRVTSTEAFF
TRBJ2-7 TRBD1 NA TRBV4-1 TGCGCCAGCAGGGCCACAGGGGCAGGAGAGCAGTACTTC CASRATGAGEQYF
TRBJ2-7 NA NA TRBV7-2 TGTGCCAGCAGCTTTGGCAGGGTCGCCTACGAGCAGTACTTC CASSFGRVAYEQYF
TRBJ2-5 NA NA TRBV28 TGTGCCAGCAAAATTATGCCCAGGCCGGAGACCCAGTACTTC CASKIMPRPETQYF
TRBJ2-5 NA NA TRBV30 TGTGCCTGGACAAGGTGGACGGGGAACCAAGAGACCCAGTACTTC CAWTRWTGNQETQYF
TRBJ1-6 TRBD1 NA TRBV2 TGTGCCAGCTGTCGACAGGGAACCAATTCACCCCTCCACTTT CASCRQGTNSPLHF
TRBJ2-2 NA NA TRBV13 TGTGCCAGCAGCCCTAGCCGGGGACAGAACACCGGGGAGCTGTTTTTT CASSPSRGQNTGELFF
TRBJ1-4 NA NA TRBV3-1/TRBV3-2 TGTGCCAGCAGCCAAGATCCGAGTTCTGCCCGTGAAAAACTGTTTTTT CASSQDPSSAREKLFF
TRBJ1-2 TRBD1 NA TRBV10-3 TGTGCCATCAGTGAGGTAACAGGGGTCTTCTATGGCTACACCTTC CAISEVTGVFYGYTF
TRBJ2-1 TRBD1 NA TRBV7-2 TGTGCCAGCAGCTTAGTCTGGGACAGCTACAATGAGCAGTTCTTC CASSLVWDSYNEQFF
TRBJ1-1 NA many TRBV9 TGTGCCAGCAGCGACGGGGGGAACACTGAAGCTTTCTTT CASSDGGNTEAFF
TRBJ2-1 TRBD2 NA TRBV5-4 TGTGCCAGCAGCTTGGCCGGGAGGAATGAGCAGTTCTTC CASSLAGRNEQFF
TRBJ1-4 TRBD1 NA TRBV27 TGTGCCAGCAGTACCCGACAGGGAGGTGAAAAACTGTTTTTT CASSTRQGGEKLFF
TRBJ2-2 NA NA TRBV27 TGTGCCAGCAGTTTACAGGTCCCCAGGGCCGGGGAGCTGTTTTTT CASSLQVPRAGELFF
TRBJ1-3 NA NA TRBV5-6 TGTGCCAGCAGCTTGGGGCGGGGCGGGAGCTCTGGAAACACCATATATTTT CASSLGRGGSSGNTIYF
TRBJ2-6 TRBD1 NA TRBV9 TGTGCCAGCAGCGTAGACGGAGGTTACAGGGGGCCGAATTCTGGGGCCAACGTCCTGACTTTC CASSVDGGYRGPNSGANVLTF
TRBJ1-6 TRBD1 once TRBV6-2/TRBV6-3 TGTGCCAGCAGTCTGACAGGGGGCTATAATTCACCCCTCCACTTT CASSLTGGYNSPLHF
TRBJ2-3 TRBD2 NA TRBV6-2/TRBV6-3 TGTGCCAGCAGTTACTCAGGACTAGCGGGAGGCAGAGATACGCAGTATTTT CASSYSGLAGGRDTQYF
TRBJ2-3 NA NA TRBV5-1 TGCGCCAGCAGCTCGAGGCAGGGAGGAGGCACAGATACGCAGTATTTT CASSSRQGGGTDTQYF
TRBJ1-2 TRBD1 NA TRBV19 TGTGCCAGTAGTATTTTAGGACAGGGGGCGCGTGGCTACACCTTC CASSILGQGARGYTF
TRBJ1-4 TRBD1 NA TRBV5-5 TGTGCCAGCAGCTCTGCTACCGGGACAGAAAGTGAAAAACTGTTTTTT CASSSATGTESEKLFF
TRBJ2-1 TRBD2 NA TRBV7-9 TGTGCCAGCAGCGAGGAGACTAGCGGGAGGCCAGGAGAGCAGTTCTTC CASSEETSGRPGEQFF
TRBJ2-5 TRBD2 NA TRBV9 TGTGCCAGCAGCGTAGCTACCGGGGGGAGTGGGGAGACCCAGTACTTC CASSVATGGSGETQYF
TRBJ2-1 TRBD2 NA TRBV19 TGTGCCAGTAGTGCCTTCCCTAGCGGGAGGCACAATGAGCAGTTCTTC CASSAFPSGRHNEQFF
TRBJ1-1 NA few TRBV30 TGTGCCTGGAGTGTACCCCCTGAGAGAGTCTCTGAAGCTTTCTTT CAWSVPPERVSEAFF
TRBJ1-4 NA NA TRBV7-3 TGTGCCAGCAGCTTAAAGAGTCAGCAGGGCCTCATGGATGAAAAACTGTTTTTT CASSLKSQQGLMDEKLFF
TRBJ1-1 NA NA TRBV2 TGTGCCAGCTCAAACACATACCCGGGGAACACTGAAGCTTTCTTT CASSNTYPGNTEAFF
TRBJ2-3 NA NA TRBV5-1 TGCGCCAGCAGCTTGGGCCGTAGCGGAAAAACTAGCACAGATACGCAGTATTTT CASSLGRSGKTSTDTQYF
TRBJ1-2 NA NA TRBV29-1 TGCAGCGTGAGGATGTCGGGGGAAGATAACTATGGCTACACCTTC CSVRMSGEDNYGYTF
TRBJ2-2 TRBD1 NA TRBV6-5 TGTGCCACGTCCTGGACAGGGGGCGGCACCGGGGAGCTGTTTTTT CATSWTGGGTGELFF
TRBJ1-5 NA NA TRBV6-2/TRBV6-3 TGTGCCAGCAGCCGGACAGACGGGGTAGGGCAGCCCCAGCATTTT CASSRTDGVGQPQHF
TRBJ1-1 NA NA TRBV9 TGTGCCAGCAGCGTAGTAATTCTACCAGGCGCTGAAGCTTTCTTT CASSVVILPGAEAFF
TRBJ1-1 NA NA TRBV27 TGTGCCAACTTGGACACTGAAGCTTTCTTT CANLDTEAFF
TRBJ2-1 NA NA TRBV11-2 TGTGCCAGCACTTTGAGCGGAGAGGGCCGGTTGAATGAGCAGTTCTTC CASTLSGEGRLNEQFF
TRBJ1-1 NA NA TRBV19 TGTGCCAGTAGGTACACCTTGAACACTGAAGCTTTCTTT CASRYTLNTEAFF
TRBJ1-2 NA few TRBV6-5 TGTGCCACCGGAGGAGGCAGGGGCTACTATGGCTACACCTTC CATGGGRGYYGYTF
TRBJ1-5 NA NA TRBV4-2 TGTGCCAGCAGCCAATTCAGTACAGGCAATCAGCCCCAGCATTTT CASSQFSTGNQPQHF
TRBJ1-5 TRBD1 NA TRBV19 TGTGCCAGTAGGCGACAGGGGAATCAGCCCCAGCATTTT CASRRQGNQPQHF
TRBJ1-5 NA NA TRBV5-4 TGTGCCAGCAGCTTAGAAGCGGGTAGCAATCAGCCCCAGCATTTT CASSLEAGSNQPQHF
TRBJ2-1 TRBD2 NA TRBV7-2 TGTGCCAGCAGCTTCAAGAAACCGGGACTAGCGACTAATGAGCAGTTCTTC CASSFKKPGLATNEQFF
TRBJ1-2 TRBD1 NA TRBV19 TGTGCCAGTATGGACAGGGCATATGGCTACACCTTC CASMDRAYGYTF
TRBJ1-3 TRBD1 NA TRBV6-5 TGTGCCAGCAGTTACGGGACAGGTGGAAACACCATATATTTT CASSYGTGGNTIYF
TRBJ1-1 NA NA TRBV28 TGTGCCAGCAGTCCGGAGGTGGGCTCGAACACTGAAGCTTTCTTT CASSPEVGSNTEAFF
TRBJ1-1 NA once TRBV18 TGTGCCAGCTCACCATCGGGGGGGGGTGAAGCTTTCTTT CASSPSGGGEAFF
TRBJ1-4 NA once TRBV27 TGTGCCAGCAGTTTATACCGGACAGCTGGAGAAAAACTGTTTTTT CASSLYRTAGEKLFF
TRBJ1-1 NA NA TRBV14 TGTGCCAGCAGCCAAGAATCATTTAGGAACACTGAAGCTTTCTTT CASSQESFRNTEAFF
TRBJ2-1 NA NA TRBV7-2 TGTGCCAGCAGCTTAAGGGGGAATGAGCAGTTCTTC CASSLRGNEQFF
TRBJ1-6 NA few TRBV25-1 TGTGCCAGCAGTGCAGCAGGGGATTCACCCCTCCACTTT CASSAAGDSPLHF
TRBJ2-1 TRBD1 NA TRBV6-5 TGTGCCAGCAGTCTACAGGGGGCGAGTCATGAGCAGTTCTTC CASSLQGASHEQFF
TRBJ2-1 NA once TRBV7-2 TGTGCCAGCAGCTTCCCGTCTAGCTGGGTCGAGCAGTTCTTC CASSFPSSWVEQFF
TRBJ2-1 NA NA TRBV28 TGTGCCAGCACGGGGATCATTCATGAGCAGTTCTTC CASTGIIHEQFF
TRBJ2-7 NA NA TRBV10-3 TGTGCCATCAGTGAGTCGGCCGAGCAGTACTTC CAISESAEQYF